A selection of T cell receptor beta chains follows, all from one sample in a study of blood T cells in healthy people across ages. TCRdb used MiXCR to reprocess the 5' RACE reads, holding one entry per CDR3 protein. The sample includes some 1.6 million distinct CDR3 sequences, approximately 32% of them seen just once. The specimen was blood. The source of these receptors is a woman in her 30s in good health. Each CDR3 is given with its conserved first and last residue. D genes are given only for firm matches. Size is stated for part of the rows, as once, few or many counts, or as a class when the clone is expanded.

v_call,d_call,j_call,clone_size,cdr3_nt,cdr3_aa
TRBV18,NA,TRBJ2-1,NA,TGTGCCAGCTCACGACTTACTGATACCTACAATGAGCAGTTCTTC,CASSRLTDTYNEQFF
TRBV28,NA,TRBJ1-6,NA,TGTGCCAGCTTAAACAGGGCCTATAATTCACCCCTCCACTTT,CASLNRAYNSPLHF
TRBV12-3/TRBV12-4,TRBD1,TRBJ2-7,many,TGTGCCAGCAGTCGGACAGGGATCGAGCAGTACTTC,CASSRTGIEQYF
TRBV20-1,NA,TRBJ1-1,NA,TGCAGTGCTCAAGGGGGGGGCACTGAAGCTTTCTTT,CSAQGGGTEAFF
TRBV5-1,TRBD2,TRBJ2-1,few,TGCGCCAGCAGCTTGATAGCTCGGGGGGGTGAGCAGTTCTTC,CASSLIARGGEQFF
TRBV7-6,NA,TRBJ2-7,NA,TGTGCCAGCAGCTTAGACGGGCAGGGACTCTACGTGCAGTACTTC,CASSLDGQGLYVQYF
TRBV28,TRBD2,TRBJ2-1,many,TGTGCCAGCAGTTTCAGGTCTAGCGGGAGGAGTAATGAGCAGTTCTTC,CASSFRSSGRSNEQFF
TRBV2,NA,TRBJ2-7,NA,TGTGCCAGCAGGTACTCCGTTGTGGCGGGGAACTCCTACGAGCAGTACTTC,CASRYSVVAGNSYEQYF
TRBV5-1,TRBD2,TRBJ2-7,NA,TGCGCCAGCAGCTTTCATCCTAGCGGGAGGGCCCCCGGCTACGAGCAGTACTTC,CASSFHPSGRAPGYEQYF
TRBV12-3/TRBV12-4,NA,TRBJ1-2,few,TGTGCCAGCAGTTTAGCGGTAAAGTTCCCGCGTTCCTTCTATGGCTACACCTTC,CASSLAVKFPRSFYGYTF
TRBV4-1,NA,TRBJ2-6,NA,TGCGCCAGCAGCCAAGATTCTAAGGGGGTCCGCTCTGGGGCCAACGTCCTGACTTTC,CASSQDSKGVRSGANVLTF
TRBV7-9,TRBD2,TRBJ2-4,many,TGTGCCAGCAGCCCTCCGGGACTAGGATATATTCAGTACTTC,CASSPPGLGYIQYF
TRBV27,TRBD1,TRBJ2-7,few,TGTGCCAGCAGTCCTCTCGACAGGGGGCCCTACGAGCAGTACTTC,CASSPLDRGPYEQYF
TRBV7-3,NA,TRBJ2-7,NA,TGTGCCAGCAGCAAAACAGGGTCGGGCGAGCAGTACTTC,CASSKTGSGEQYF
TRBV5-1,TRBD2,TRBJ2-1,NA,TGCGCCAGCAGCTCCGCTTTAGCGGGAGCCCCCGAGCAGTTCTTC,CASSSALAGAPEQFF
TRBV7-9,TRBD2,TRBJ2-1,NA,TGTGCCAGCAGCCCAAAGGGGATTAGCGGGGGGATTCACAATGAGCAGTTCTTC,CASSPKGISGGIHNEQFF
TRBV12-3/TRBV12-4,NA,TRBJ2-2,NA,TGTGCCAGCTCCCCCGGCGTCGCGGGGACTGACACCGGGGAGCTGTTTTTT,CASSPGVAGTDTGELFF
TRBV7-9,NA,TRBJ1-3,few,TGTGCCAGCAGCTTAGGCGCAGACCTGAGCTCTGGAAACACCATATATTTT,CASSLGADLSSGNTIYF
TRBV20-1,TRBD1,TRBJ1-1,NA,TGCAGTGCCTACAACCGGGACAGGGCTTTGAACACTGAAGCTTTCTTT,CSAYNRDRALNTEAFF
TRBV3-1,TRBD1,TRBJ1-1,few,TGTGCCAGCAGTTGGCCGACAGGGGATGCTTTCTTT,CASSWPTGDAFF